This T cell receptor beta chain stems from a study of prognosis after radiotherapy for stage I lung cancer listed by TCRdb under 2021. About the study as a whole: Between early 2018 and January 2019, about 20 patients with stage I NSCLC were enrolled in Nanjing, China. Tumor histology was squamous cell carcinoma in more than five patients and adenocarcinoma in under 15. After SBRT, distant metastases developed in four of the 19 patients at a median of around seven months, while the remaining 15 patients had no significant progression. Using image-guided IMRT or VMAT, SBRT was delivered in 3 to 5 fractions at a biologically effective dose of at least 100 Gy. Every patient was regarded as medically inoperable, because of comorbidities in more than 10 cases and refusal of surgery in roughly seven cases. The cohort included about a dozen men and five or six women, with a median age of approximately 74 years and a range of roughly 53 to 85 years. The study sequenced some 38 blood samples from roughly 20 patients, one before and one after SBRT per patient. Of the enrolled patients, fourteen had newly diagnosed primary stage I lung tumors, while a few had oligometastatic NSCLC following surgical resection of the primary tumor. Concurrent therapy was not administered to any patient alongside SBRT. Peripheral blood TCR beta repertoires were profiled in stage I NSCLC patients before and after stereotactic body radiotherapy, and the repertoires were related to distant failure.

With regard to this clonotype: This clone's antigen is unknown. The record has no base qualities; no much larger clone is one base away.

A history of other malignancies or of prior chemotherapy or radiotherapy was absent in all patients, and node-negative disease was shown on CT and PET/CT in all patients. At each of the two time points, roughly 6.5 milliliters of peripheral venous blood were collected into EDTA tubes. Ficoll-Paque Plus density-gradient centrifugation was used to isolate PBMCs. Immediately after collection, samples were stored at -80 degrees C until analysis. The research as a whole found: Unique TCR clone counts fell after SBRT (median about 9,800 before versus several thousand after; Wilcoxon paired P=0.011). The study was limited by its small cohort and short follow-up, and the findings require independent validation. TRBV and TRBJ usage frequencies reportedly differed by metastasis status, in two V genes at baseline and in some 10 V and two J genes after SBRT. Post-SBRT Shannon entropy and its change from baseline were lower in patients who developed distant metastases; baseline Shannon entropy was not associated with metastases. No adjustment for multiple comparisons was applied to any of the reported P values. No determination of tumor specificity was made for expanded TCR clones.

Two rounds of multiplex PCR were performed to amplify the TCR beta CDR3 region from genomic DNA. The first PCR round used primers specific to each TRBV and TRBJ gene, with sequences filed in Chinese patent CN105087789A. Universal primers were used in the second PCR round. The Roche High Pure PCR Template Preparation Kit was used to extract genomic DNA from frozen PBMCs. An Illumina HiSeq 3000 was used to sequence the libraries paired-end with 151 bp reads. The published analysis was carried out like this. CutAdapt was used to discard raw reads that did not contain the multiplex PCR primer sequences. High-quality paired reads were merged into contigs with PEAR. MiXCR assigned TRB V, D and J gene segments to each contig by aligning to reference sequences. To remove sequencing errors, CDR3 sequences were clustered according to base quality and sequence similarity. Shannon entropy normalized by the natural log of productive TCR sequence number was used as the measure of diversity. To get clonality, Shannon entropy was divided by the natural log of the number of unique clonotypes, and that result was subtracted from one. Using the Youden index from ROC curves, the researchers picked the repertoire-metric cut-offs for progression-free survival, and all analyses were carried out in R 3.5.3. TCRdb took the public reads, trimmed them with fastp at Q25, ran MiXCR for clone calling and kept in-frame beta chains. Here each entry gathers all rows of one CDR3 protein and keeps the most common genes and DNA. Here the V and J calls rest on TCRdb's processing, not on the authors' analysis. Recorded for this sample are some 28,000 distinct CDR3 sequences; 30% to 40% of them occurred a single time. Clones ranked in the top ten supply 12% of the sample.

The CDR3 has 15 amino acids, counting the end cysteine and phenylalanine. The read is trimmed to its CDR3 DNA, 45 bases read in frame from base 1. V is clipped by 8 bases and J by 1 base, and the sequence between their germline boundaries is 15 bases long. The germline V gene provides CDR1 MNHNS and CDR2 SASEGT. The chain links TRBV6-1 with TRBJ1-5, with the D segment identity uncertain. This TCR was sampled from a donor aged 50 or older with non-small cell lung cancer. This sample comprised PBMCs, obtained before or after stereotactic body radiation therapy (not recorded which). CDR3 protein: CASRGIGISNQPQHF. The bases are TGTGCCAGCCGCGGCATTGGAATCAGCAATCAGCCCCAGCATTTT.